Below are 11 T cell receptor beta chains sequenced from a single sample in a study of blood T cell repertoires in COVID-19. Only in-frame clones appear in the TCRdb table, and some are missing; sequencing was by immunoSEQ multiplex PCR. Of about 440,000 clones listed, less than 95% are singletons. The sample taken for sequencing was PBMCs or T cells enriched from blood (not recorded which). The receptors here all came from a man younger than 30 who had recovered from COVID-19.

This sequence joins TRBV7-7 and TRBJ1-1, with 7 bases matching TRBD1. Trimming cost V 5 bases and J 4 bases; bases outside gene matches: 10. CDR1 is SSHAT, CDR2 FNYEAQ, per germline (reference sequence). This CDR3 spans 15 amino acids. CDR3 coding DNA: TGTGCCAGCAGCGGAAGACAGGGATCGGGCACTGAAGCTTTCTTT. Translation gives CASSGRQGSGTEAFF.

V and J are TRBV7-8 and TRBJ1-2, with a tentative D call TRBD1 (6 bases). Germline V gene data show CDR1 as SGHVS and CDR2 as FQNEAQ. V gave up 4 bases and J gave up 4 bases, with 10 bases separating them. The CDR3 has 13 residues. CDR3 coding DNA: TGTGCCAGCAGCTCCCAGGGGCGCTATGGCTACACCTTC. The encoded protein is CASSSQGRYGYTF. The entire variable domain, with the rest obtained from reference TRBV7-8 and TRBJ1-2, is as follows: GAGVSQSPRYKVAKRGQDVALRCDPISGHVSLFWYQQALGQGPEFLTYFQNEAQLDKSGLPSDRFFAERPEGSVSTLKIQRTQQEDSAVYLCASSSQGRYGYTFGSGTRLTVV.

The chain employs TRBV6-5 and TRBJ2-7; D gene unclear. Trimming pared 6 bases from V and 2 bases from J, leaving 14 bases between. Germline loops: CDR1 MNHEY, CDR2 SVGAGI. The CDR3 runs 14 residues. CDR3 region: CASSPEGGPYEQYF. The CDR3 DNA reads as TGTGCCAGCAGCCCAGAAGGTGGGCCCTACGAGCAGTACTTC.

CDR3 coding DNA: TGTGCCAGCAGTTTAGGGGCGGACTACAATGAGCAGTTCTTC. The encoded protein is CASSLGADYNEQFF. This rearrangement joins TRBV27 to TRBJ2-1, with D tentatively TRBD1 (5 bases). This CDR3 region has 14 residues. V was pared by 2 bases and J by 3 bases, with 8 bases between. Germline V lookup: CDR1 MNHEY, CDR2 SMNVEV (reference sequence).

The CDR3 loop is CAISESDRGRWFF. The CDR3 DNA sequence: TGTGCCATCAGTGAGTCAGACAGGGGAAGATGGTTCTTC. The genes are TRBV10-3 and TRBJ2-1, with 8 bases lining up with TRBD1. The junction had 7 bases not matched to a gene; V was cut back by 0 bases and J by 15 bases. Germline V gene lookup returns CDR1 ENHRY and CDR2 SYGVKD. The CDR3 is 13 amino acids.

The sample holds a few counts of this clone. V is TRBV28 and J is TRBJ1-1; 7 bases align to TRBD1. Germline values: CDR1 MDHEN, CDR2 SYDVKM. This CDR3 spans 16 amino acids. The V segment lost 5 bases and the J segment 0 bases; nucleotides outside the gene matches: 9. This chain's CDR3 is CASSAPGQTMNTEAFF. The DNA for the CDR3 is TGTGCCAGCAGTGCCCCGGGACAGACGATGAACACTGAAGCTTTCTTT.

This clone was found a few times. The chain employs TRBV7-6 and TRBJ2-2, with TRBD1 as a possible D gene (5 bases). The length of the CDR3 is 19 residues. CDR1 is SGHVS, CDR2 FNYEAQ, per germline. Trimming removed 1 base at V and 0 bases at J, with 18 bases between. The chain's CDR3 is CASSLGGLVAQPNTGELFF. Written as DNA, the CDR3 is TGTGCCAGCAGCTTAGGGGGCTTAGTCGCACAGCCGAACACCGGGGAGCTGTTTTTT.

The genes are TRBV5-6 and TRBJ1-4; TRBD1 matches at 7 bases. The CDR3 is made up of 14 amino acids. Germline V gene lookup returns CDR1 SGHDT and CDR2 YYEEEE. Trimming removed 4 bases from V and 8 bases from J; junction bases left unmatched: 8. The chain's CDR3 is CASSPQGIREKLFF. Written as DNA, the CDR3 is TGTGCCAGCAGCCCACAGGGGATTCGGGAAAAACTGTTTTTT.

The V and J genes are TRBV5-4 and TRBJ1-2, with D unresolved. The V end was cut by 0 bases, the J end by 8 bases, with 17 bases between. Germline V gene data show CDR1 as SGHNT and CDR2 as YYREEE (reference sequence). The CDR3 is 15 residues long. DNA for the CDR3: TGTGCCAGCAGCTTGGGTATGGGGAGAGGTGGGGGCTACACCTTC. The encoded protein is CASSLGMGRGGGYTF.

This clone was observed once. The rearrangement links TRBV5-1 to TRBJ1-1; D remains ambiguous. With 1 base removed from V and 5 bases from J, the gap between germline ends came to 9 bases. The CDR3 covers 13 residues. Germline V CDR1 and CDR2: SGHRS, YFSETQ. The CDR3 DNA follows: TGCGCCAGCAGCTTGTATTCCAGGACTGAAGCTTTCTTT. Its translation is CASSLYSRTEAFF.

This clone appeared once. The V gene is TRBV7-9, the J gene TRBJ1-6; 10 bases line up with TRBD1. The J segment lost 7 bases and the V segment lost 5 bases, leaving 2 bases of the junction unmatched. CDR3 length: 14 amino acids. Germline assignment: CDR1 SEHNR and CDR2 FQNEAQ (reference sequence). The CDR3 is CASSADRGNSPLHF. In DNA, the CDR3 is TGTGCCAGCAGCGCGGACAGGGGGAATTCACCCCTCCACTTT.